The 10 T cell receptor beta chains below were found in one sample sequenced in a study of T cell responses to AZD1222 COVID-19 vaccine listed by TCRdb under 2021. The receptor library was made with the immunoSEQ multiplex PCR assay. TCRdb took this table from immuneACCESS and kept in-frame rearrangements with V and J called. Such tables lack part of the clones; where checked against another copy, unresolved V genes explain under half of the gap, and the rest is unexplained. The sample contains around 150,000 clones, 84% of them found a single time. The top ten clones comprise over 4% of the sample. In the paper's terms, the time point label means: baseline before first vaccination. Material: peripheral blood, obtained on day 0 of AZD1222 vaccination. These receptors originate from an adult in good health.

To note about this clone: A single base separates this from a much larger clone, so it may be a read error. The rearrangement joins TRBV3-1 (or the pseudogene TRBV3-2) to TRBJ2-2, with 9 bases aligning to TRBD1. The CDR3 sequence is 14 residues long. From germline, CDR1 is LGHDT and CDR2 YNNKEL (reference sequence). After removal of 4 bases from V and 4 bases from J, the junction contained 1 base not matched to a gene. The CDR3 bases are TGTGCCAGCAGCCCGGGACAGGGCACCGGGGAGCTGTTTTTT. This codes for CASSPGQGTGELFF.

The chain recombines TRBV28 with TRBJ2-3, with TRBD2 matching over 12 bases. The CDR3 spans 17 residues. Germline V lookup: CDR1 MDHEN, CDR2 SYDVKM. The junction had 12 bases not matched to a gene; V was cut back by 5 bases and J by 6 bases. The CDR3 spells CASSGASGGAVSDTQYF. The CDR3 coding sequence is TGTGCCAGCAGTGGGGCTAGCGGGGGGGCCGTATCGGATACGCAGTATTTT.

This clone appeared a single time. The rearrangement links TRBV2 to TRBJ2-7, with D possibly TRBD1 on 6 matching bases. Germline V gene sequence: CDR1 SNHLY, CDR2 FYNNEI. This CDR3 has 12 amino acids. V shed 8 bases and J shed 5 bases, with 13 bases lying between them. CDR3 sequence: CASEQRGNEQYF. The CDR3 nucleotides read TGTGCCAGCGAGCAAAGGGGGAACGAGCAGTACTTC.

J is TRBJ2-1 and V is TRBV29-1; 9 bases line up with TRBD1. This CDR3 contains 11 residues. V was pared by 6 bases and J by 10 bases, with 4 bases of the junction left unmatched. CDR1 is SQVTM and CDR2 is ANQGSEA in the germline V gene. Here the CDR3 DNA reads TGCAGCGTGGGGACAGGGACCGAGCAGTTCTTC. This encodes CSVGTGTEQFF.

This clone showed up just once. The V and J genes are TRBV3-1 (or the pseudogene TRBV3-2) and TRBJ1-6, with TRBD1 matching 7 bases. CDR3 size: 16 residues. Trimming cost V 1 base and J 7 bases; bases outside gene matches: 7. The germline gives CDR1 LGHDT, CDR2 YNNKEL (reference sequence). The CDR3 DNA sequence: TGTGCCAGCAGCCAAGGCCCCGGACAGGCGAATTCACCCCTCCACTTT. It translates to CASSQGPGQANSPLHF.

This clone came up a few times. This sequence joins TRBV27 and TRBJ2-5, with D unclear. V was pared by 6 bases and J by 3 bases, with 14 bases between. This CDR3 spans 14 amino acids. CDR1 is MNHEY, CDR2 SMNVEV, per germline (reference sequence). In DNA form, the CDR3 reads TGTGCCAGCAGCCCCTTATATAGAAAAGAGACCCAGTACTTC. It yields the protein CASSPLYRKETQYF.

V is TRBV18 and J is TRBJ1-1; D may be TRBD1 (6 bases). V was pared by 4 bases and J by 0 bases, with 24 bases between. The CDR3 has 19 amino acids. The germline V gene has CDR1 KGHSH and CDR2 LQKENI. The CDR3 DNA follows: TGTGCCAGCTCACTATCACAGGGCCTCGGGCAGGGAATGAACACTGAAGCTTTCTTT. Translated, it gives CASSLSQGLGQGMNTEAFF.

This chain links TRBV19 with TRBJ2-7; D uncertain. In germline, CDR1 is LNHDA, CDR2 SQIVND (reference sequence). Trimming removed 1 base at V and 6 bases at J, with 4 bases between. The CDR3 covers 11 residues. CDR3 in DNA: TGTGCCAGTAGTATAGCGTCCGAGCAGTACTTC. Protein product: CASSIASEQYF.

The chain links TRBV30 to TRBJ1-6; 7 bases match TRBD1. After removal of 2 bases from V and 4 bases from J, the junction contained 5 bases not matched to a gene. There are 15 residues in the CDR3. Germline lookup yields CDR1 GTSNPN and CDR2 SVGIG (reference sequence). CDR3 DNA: TGTGCCTGGAGTACCGCCAGGGGGTATAATTCACCCCTCCACTTT. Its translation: CAWSTARGYNSPLHF.

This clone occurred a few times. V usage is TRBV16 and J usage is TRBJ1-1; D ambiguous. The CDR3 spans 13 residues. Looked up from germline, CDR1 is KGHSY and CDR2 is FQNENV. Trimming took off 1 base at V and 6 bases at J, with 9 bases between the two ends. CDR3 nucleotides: TGTGCCAGCAGCCAATGGTGGCAGGCTGAAGCTTTCTTT. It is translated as CASSQWWQAEAFF.